The next 17 T cell receptor beta chains were all read from a single sample in a study of control samples from healthy donors and cancer patients. Only in-frame clones appear in the TCRdb table, and some are missing; sequencing was by immunoSEQ multiplex PCR. The repertoire has 45,000 to 60,000 clones, more than 90% of them found once; the top ten carry just under 0.8%. Sequencing input: PBMCs. These receptors were collected from a man aged 30-40 years with colorectal cancer.

The rearrangement uses TRBV19 and TRBJ2-1, with D possibly matching TRBD1 (6 bases). V lost 6 bases and J lost 5, with 11 bases in between. The germline V gene has CDR1 LNHDA and CDR2 SQIVND (reference sequence). This CDR3 has 13 residues. CDR3 amino acids: CASRHRVDNEQFF. Here the CDR3 DNA reads TGTGCCAGTAGGCACAGGGTCGACAATGAGCAGTTCTTC.

The chain carries TRBV13 and TRBJ2-7; 10 nucleotides line up with TRBD2. The germline V gene has CDR1 PRHDT and CDR2 FYEKMQ (reference sequence). V trimming: 0 bases; J trimming: 2 bases; junction bases outside the gene matches: 1. The CDR3 covers 15 residues. CDR3: CASSLGAGGTYEQYF. Here the CDR3 DNA reads TGTGCCAGCAGCTTAGGAGCGGGGGGGACCTACGAGCAGTACTTC.

V usage is TRBV3-1 (or the pseudogene TRBV3-2) and J usage is TRBJ2-2; unclear D gene. Germline CDR1 LGHDT, CDR2 YNNKEL (reference sequence). This CDR3 contains 16 residues. Trimming cost V 0 bases and J 1 base, with 9 bases left between them. This CDR3 is CASSQDRSENTGELFF. The CDR3 coding sequence is TGTGCCAGCAGCCAAGATCGATCAGAGAACACCGGGGAGCTGTTTTTT.

This chain joins TRBV27 and TRBJ1-2; D call uncertain. Trimming removed 3 bases from V and 2 bases from J, with 16 bases in between. Germline V lookup: CDR1 MNHEY, CDR2 SMNVEV (reference sequence). The CDR3 totals 16 residues. The CDR3 region is CASSFGDGGQNYGYTF. CDR3 coding DNA: TGTGCCAGCAGTTTCGGAGACGGAGGGCAGAACTATGGCTACACCTTC.

DNA of the CDR3: TGTGCCAGCAGCTCGGACAGCAATGGGGCCAACGTCCTGACTTTC. Translated, it gives CASSSDSNGANVLTF. The chain employs TRBV7-2 and TRBJ2-6; TRBD1 might be the D (6 bases). The CDR3 covers 15 residues. Per germline, CDR1 SGHTA and CDR2 FQGNSA. The V gene lost 4 bases and the J gene lost 3 bases, with 10 bases spanning the gap.

V gene TRBV7-9 combines with J gene TRBJ2-5; perhaps TRBD1 as D (5 bases). From germline, CDR1 is SEHNR and CDR2 FQNEAQ (reference sequence). The CDR3 loop spans 16 amino acids. V lost 1 base and J 1 base, leaving 13 bases between the germline ends. The CDR3 nucleotides read TGTGCCAGCAGCTTAGGAGTCTGGGGCAGCCAAGAGACCCAGTACTTC. Translated, it gives CASSLGVWGSQETQYF.

The chain carries TRBV4-3 and TRBJ2-2; tentative D call: TRBD1 (6 bases). V lost 0 bases and J lost 5, with 13 bases in between. In germline, CDR1 is LGHNA, CDR2 YSLEER. The length of the CDR3 is 16 residues. This CDR3 is CASSQDLSGTTGELFF. For the CDR3, the DNA is TGCGCCAGCAGCCAAGATCTTTCAGGGACAACCGGGGAGCTGTTTTTT.

The J gene is TRBJ1-2, the V gene TRBV7-2, with 9 bases aligning to TRBD1. Germline-derived CDR1 and CDR2 are SGHTA and FQGNSA. V lost 0 bases, J lost 8 bases, and 4 bases stayed unmatched. The CDR3 has 14 residues. CDR3 in DNA: TGTGCCAGCAGCTTAGCGGGGACAGGGAGGGGCTACACCTTC. Translated: CASSLAGTGRGYTF.

The chain uses TRBV10-3 and TRBJ2-1; 12 nucleotides match TRBD2. Germline lookup yields CDR1 ENHRY and CDR2 SYGVKD. CDR3 size: 16 residues. J gave up 8 bases and V 4 bases, and 9 bases lay outside the gene matches. CDR3 nucleotides: TGTGCCATCAGTGGGGCTAGCGGGGGGGCGTCAGATGAGCAGTTCTTC. Residues: CAISGASGGASDEQFF.

This chain connects TRBV6-5 to TRBJ2-7; D not certain. The CDR3 consists of 12 residues. V lost 4 bases to trimming and J lost 4 bases, with 8 bases between them. Looked up from germline, CDR1 is MNHEY and CDR2 is SVGAGI. DNA of the CDR3: TGTGCCAGCAGTTCCTCTGGTTACGAGCAGTACTTC. It encodes CASSSSGYEQYF.

This sequence joins TRBV5-4 and TRBJ1-1; no definite D call. The V end was cut by 4 bases, the J end by 2 bases, with 9 bases between. The length of the CDR3 is 13 residues. The germline V gene encodes CDR1 SGHNT and CDR2 YYREEE (reference sequence). CDR3 coding DNA: TGTGCCAGCAGCGCACCAGCAAACACTGAAGCTTTCTTT. It specifies CASSAPANTEAFF.

CDR3: CASSSAMNTEAFF. CDR3 nucleotide sequence: TGCGCCAGCAGCTCAGCTATGAACACTGAAGCTTTCTTT. V is TRBV5-1 and J is TRBJ1-1; D remains ambiguous. CDR3 length: 13 amino acids. The germline V and J ends were trimmed by 3 bases and 0 bases, with 6 bases remaining between them. Germline V lookup: CDR1 SGHRS, CDR2 YFSETQ. Together with reference TRBV5-1 and TRBJ1-1, the CDR3 gives the full variable domain: KAGVTQTPRYLIKTRGQQVTLSCSPISGHRSVSWYQQTPGQGLQFLFEYFSETQRNKGNFPGRFSGRQFSNSRSEMNVSTLELGDSALYLCASSSAMNTEAFFGQGTRLTVV.

This clone was recorded only once. The gene calls are TRBV6-5 and TRBJ1-2; tentatively, D is TRBD1 (5 bases). This CDR3 region has 15 residues. Germline values: CDR1 MNHEY, CDR2 SVGAGI. Trimming took off 6 bases at V and 7 bases at J, with 21 bases between the two ends. The CDR3 DNA sequence: TGTGCCAGCAGCCAGGGCCCCCACCCCTCCCTTGGCTACACCTTC. Translation gives CASSQGPHPSLGYTF.

V usage is TRBV7-9 and J usage is TRBJ1-1; no definite D call. The V gene lost 3 bases and the J gene lost 4 bases, with 6 bases spanning the gap. The CDR3 length is 12 residues. Germline CDR1 is SEHNR and CDR2 is FQNEAQ (reference sequence). CDR3 sequence: CASSFSGTEAFF. For the CDR3, the DNA is TGTGCCAGCAGCTTTAGCGGCACTGAAGCTTTCTTT. Using reference TRBV7-9 and TRBJ1-1 for the parts outside the CDR3, the full variable domain is DTGVSQNPRHKITKRGQNVTFRCDPISEHNRLYWYRQTLGQGPEFLTYFQNEAQLEKSRLLSDRFSAERPKGSFSTLEIQRTEQGDSAMYLCASSFSGTEAFFGQGTRLTVV.

CDR3 bases: TGTGCCAGCAGTTTAGCGATAAGAGCAGATACGCAGTATTTT. This translates into CASSLAIRADTQYF. This sequence joins TRBV6-2 or TRBV6-3 and TRBJ2-3; a weak D match, TRBD2 (5 bases). CDR3 size: 14 residues. The germline V gene encodes CDR1 MNHEY and CDR2 SVGEGT. V lost 4 bases and J lost 4, with 12 bases in between.

V and J are TRBV5-6 and TRBJ1-6; no definite D call. The V and J ends lost 4 bases and 9 bases respectively, with 17 bases between them. CDR3 size: 15 residues. In germline, CDR1 is SGHDT, CDR2 YYEEEE. DNA for the CDR3: TGTGCCAGCAGCGTCACTTGGAGTCAAACTTCACCCCTCCACTTT. Translated: CASSVTWSQTSPLHF.

The rearrangement uses TRBV2 and TRBJ1-2; no clear D gene. The germline CDR1 and CDR2 sequences are SNHLY and FYNNEI. The V end lost 6 bases, the J end lost 4 bases, and 6 bases lay between the germline ends. This CDR3 has 11 residues. DNA for the CDR3: TGTGCCAGCAGCCGGAGCTATGGCTACACCTTC. This encodes CASSRSYGYTF.